The 5 T cell receptor beta chains below all came from one sample that was sequenced in a study of blood T cell repertoires in COVID-19. Data came from immunoSEQ multiplex PCR; TCRdb stores just in-frame clones and leaves some out. The data show about 59,000 clones, about 90% seen once. Sequenced: peripheral blood. These TCRs come from an elderly man in a cohort sampled during active COVID-19.

This chain uses TRBV6-1 with TRBJ1-2; unclear D gene. Per the germline V gene, CDR1 is MNHNS and CDR2 is SASEGT. CDR3 length equals 16 residues. Between the trimmed V and J ends, which lost 1 base and 2 bases, there was a span of 14 bases. The CDR3 DNA reads TGTGCCAGCAGTGAAGACGGTTCTCCACCGAACTATGGCTACACCTTC. As protein: CASSEDGSPPNYGYTF.

The chain uses TRBV27 and TRBJ2-1; 15 bases match TRBD2. V lost 5 bases to trimming and J lost 4 bases; unmatched junction nucleotides: 18. This CDR3 has 21 residues. The germline V gene encodes CDR1 MNHEY and CDR2 SMNVEV (reference sequence). This chain's CDR3 is CASSPRLSVWTSGRAYNEQFF. Here the CDR3 DNA reads TGTGCCAGCAGTCCCCGCCTATCCGTATGGACTAGCGGGAGGGCTTACAATGAGCAGTTCTTC.

This chain joins TRBV7-6 and TRBJ2-3; TRBD2 matches at 13 bases. Germline values: CDR1 SGHVS, CDR2 FNYEAQ. This CDR3 is 16 amino acids long. With V trimmed by 5 bases and J by 3 bases, 5 bases remained unmatched. CDR3 DNA sequence: TGTGCCAGCAGCCGCGGACTAGCGGGAGCGACAGATACGCAGTATTTT. It specifies CASSRGLAGATDTQYF.

The rearrangement joins TRBV4-2 to TRBJ2-5; 12 bases are a match to TRBD2. The CDR3 length is 17 residues. Per the germline V gene, CDR1 is LGHNA and CDR2 is YNFKEQ. The junction had 9 bases not matched to a gene; V was cut back by 3 bases and J by 4 bases. CDR3 coding DNA: TGTGCCAGCAGCCAGACCGCTAGCGGGAGGGGGAGAGAGACCCAGTACTTC. This encodes CASSQTASGRGRETQYF.

The CDR3 loop reads CASSRGQADYGYTF. The CDR3 coding sequence is TGTGCCAGCAGCCGGGGACAGGCCGACTATGGCTACACCTTC. The rearrangement uses TRBV4-2 and TRBJ1-2; TRBD1 aligns across 8 bases. Germline V gives CDR1 LGHNA, CDR2 YNFKEQ. This CDR3 has 14 residues. V dropped 4 bases and J dropped 3; count of bases not matched to a gene: 4.